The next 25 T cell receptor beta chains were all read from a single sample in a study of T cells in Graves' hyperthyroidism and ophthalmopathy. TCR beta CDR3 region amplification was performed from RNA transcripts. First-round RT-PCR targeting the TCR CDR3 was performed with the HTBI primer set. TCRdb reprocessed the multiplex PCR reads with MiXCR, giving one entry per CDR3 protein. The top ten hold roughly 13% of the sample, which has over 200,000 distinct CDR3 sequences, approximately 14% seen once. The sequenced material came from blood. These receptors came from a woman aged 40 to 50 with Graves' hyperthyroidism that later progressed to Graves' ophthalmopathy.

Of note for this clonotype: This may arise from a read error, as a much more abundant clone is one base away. The DNA for the CDR3 is TGTGCCACCCAACTCAACCAAGAGACCCAGTACTTC. The encoded protein is CATQLNQETQYF. The chain couples TRBV6-1 to TRBJ2-5; D call uncertain. The V gene lost 10 bases and the J gene lost 0 bases, with 9 bases spanning the gap. There are 12 residues in the CDR3. Germline assignment: CDR1 MNHNS and CDR2 SASEGT.

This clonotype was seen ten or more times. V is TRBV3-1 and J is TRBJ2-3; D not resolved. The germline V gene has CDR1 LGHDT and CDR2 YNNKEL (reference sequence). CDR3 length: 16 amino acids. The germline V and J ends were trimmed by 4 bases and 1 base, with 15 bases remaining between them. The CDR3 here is CASSLRAPRGTDTQYF. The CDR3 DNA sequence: TGTGCCAGCAGCCTACGGGCGCCGCGAGGCACAGATACGCAGTATTTT.

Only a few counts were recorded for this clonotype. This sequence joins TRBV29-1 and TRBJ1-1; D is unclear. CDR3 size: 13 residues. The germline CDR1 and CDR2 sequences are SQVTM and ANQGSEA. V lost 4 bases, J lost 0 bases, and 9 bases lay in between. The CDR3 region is CSVVSGLNTEAFF. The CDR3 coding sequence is TGCAGCGTTGTGTCAGGATTGAACACTGAAGCTTTCTTT.

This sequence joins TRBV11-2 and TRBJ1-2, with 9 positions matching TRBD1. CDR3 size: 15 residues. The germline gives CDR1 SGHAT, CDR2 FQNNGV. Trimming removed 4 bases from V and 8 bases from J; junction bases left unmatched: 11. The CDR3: CASSSQRDREGGYTF. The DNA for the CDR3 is TGTGCCAGCAGCTCGCAAAGGGACAGGGAGGGCGGCTACACCTTC.

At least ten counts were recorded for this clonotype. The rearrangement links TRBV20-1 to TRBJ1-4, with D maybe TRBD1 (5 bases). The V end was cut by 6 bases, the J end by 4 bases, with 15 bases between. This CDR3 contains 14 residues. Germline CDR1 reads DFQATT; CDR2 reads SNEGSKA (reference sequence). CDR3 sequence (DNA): TGCAGTGCCCGGGACGGGGCTAATAATGAAAAACTGTTTTTT. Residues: CSARDGANNEKLFF.

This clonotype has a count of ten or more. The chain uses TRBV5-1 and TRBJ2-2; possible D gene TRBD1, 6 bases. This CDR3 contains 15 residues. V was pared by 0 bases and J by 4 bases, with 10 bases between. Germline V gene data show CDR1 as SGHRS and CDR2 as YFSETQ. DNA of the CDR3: TGCGCCAGCAGCTTGGGGCAGGGGCTCACCGGGGAGCTGTTTTTT. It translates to CASSLGQGLTGELFF.

CDR3 bases: TGTGCCAGCAGCCAAGCCGCTAGCGGGAGATCGAGGGATACGCAGTATTTT. Translating it yields CASSQAASGRSRDTQYF. J is TRBJ2-3 and V is TRBV28; 10 bases are shared with TRBD2. The V gene's germline CDR1 is MDHEN and CDR2 SYDVKM. J was trimmed by 6 bases and V by 6 bases; bases with no gene match: 15. This CDR3 is built from 17 residues.

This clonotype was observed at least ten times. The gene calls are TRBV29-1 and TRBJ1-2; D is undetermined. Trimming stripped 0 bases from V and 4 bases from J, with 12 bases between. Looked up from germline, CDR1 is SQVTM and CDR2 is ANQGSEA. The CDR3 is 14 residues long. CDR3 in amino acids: CSVEDDHPPYGYTF. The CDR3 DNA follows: TGCAGCGTTGAAGACGACCACCCGCCCTATGGCTACACCTTC. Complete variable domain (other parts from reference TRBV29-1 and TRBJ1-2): SAVISQKPSRDICQRGTSLTIQCQVDSQVTMMFWYRQQPGQSLTLIATANQGSEATYESGFVIDKFPISRPNLTFSTLTVSNMSPEDSSIYLCSVEDDHPPYGYTFGSGTRLTVV.

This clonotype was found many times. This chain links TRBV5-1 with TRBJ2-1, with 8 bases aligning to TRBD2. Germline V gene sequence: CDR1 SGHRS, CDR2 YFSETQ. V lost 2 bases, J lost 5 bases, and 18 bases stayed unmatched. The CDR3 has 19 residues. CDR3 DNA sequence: TGCGCCAGCAGCTTAACAACCTCCGGAAGCGGGAGATTTAACAATGAGCAGTTCTTC. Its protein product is CASSLTTSGSGRFNNEQFF.

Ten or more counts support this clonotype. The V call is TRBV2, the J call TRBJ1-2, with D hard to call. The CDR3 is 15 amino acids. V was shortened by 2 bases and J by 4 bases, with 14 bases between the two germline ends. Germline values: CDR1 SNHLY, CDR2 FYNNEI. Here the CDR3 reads CASSEYLDPAYGYTF. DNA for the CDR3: TGTGCCAGCAGTGAATACCTGGACCCAGCCTATGGCTACACCTTC.

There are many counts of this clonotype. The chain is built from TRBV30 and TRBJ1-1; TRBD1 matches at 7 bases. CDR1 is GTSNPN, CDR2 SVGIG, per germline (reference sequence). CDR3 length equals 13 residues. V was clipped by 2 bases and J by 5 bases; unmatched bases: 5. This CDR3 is CAWSHRGGTEAFF. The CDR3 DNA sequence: TGTGCCTGGAGTCACAGGGGAGGGACTGAAGCTTTCTTT. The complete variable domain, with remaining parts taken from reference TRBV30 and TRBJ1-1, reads SQTIHQWPATLVQPVGSPLSLECTVEGTSNPNLYWYRQAAGRGLQLLFYSVGIGQISSEVPQNLSASRPQDRQFILSSKKLLLSDSGFYLCAWSHRGGTEAFFGQGTRLTVV.

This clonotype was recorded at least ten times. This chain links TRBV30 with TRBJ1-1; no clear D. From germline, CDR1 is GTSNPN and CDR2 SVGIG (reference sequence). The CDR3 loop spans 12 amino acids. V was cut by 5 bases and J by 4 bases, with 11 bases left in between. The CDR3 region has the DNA TGTGCCTGGGGAAGTTCCTTCACTGAAGCTTTCTTT. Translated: CAWGSSFTEAFF.

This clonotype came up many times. The CDR3 region is CSARRTRGPGSYNEQFF. The CDR3 region has the DNA TGCAGTGCTAGACGGACTAGAGGACCTGGCTCCTACAATGAGCAGTTCTTC. V usage is TRBV20-1 and J usage is TRBJ2-1; 7 bases fit TRBD2. The CDR3 covers 17 residues. Per germline, CDR1 DFQATT and CDR2 SNEGSKA (reference sequence). V dropped 2 bases and J dropped 0; count of bases not matched to a gene: 10.

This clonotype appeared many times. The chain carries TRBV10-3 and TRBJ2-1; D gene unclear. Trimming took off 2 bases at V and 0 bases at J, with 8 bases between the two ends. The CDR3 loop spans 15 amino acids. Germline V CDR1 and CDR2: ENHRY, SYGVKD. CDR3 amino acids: CAISETTVSYNEQFF. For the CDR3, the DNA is TGTGCCATCAGTGAGACCACCGTCTCCTACAATGAGCAGTTCTTC.

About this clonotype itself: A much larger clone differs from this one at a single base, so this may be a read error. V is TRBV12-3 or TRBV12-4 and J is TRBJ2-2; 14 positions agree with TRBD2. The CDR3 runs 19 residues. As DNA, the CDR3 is TGTGCCAGCAGCCTTAAGGGACTAGCGGGAGAGTCGAAGGGCGGGGGGCTGTTTTTT. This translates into CASSLKGLAGESKGGGLFF.

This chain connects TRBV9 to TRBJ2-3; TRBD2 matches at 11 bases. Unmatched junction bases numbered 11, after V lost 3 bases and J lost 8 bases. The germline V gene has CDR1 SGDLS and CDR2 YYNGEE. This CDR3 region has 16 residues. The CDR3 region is CASSALAGVLMGTQYF. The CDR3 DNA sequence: TGTGCCAGCAGCGCACTAGCGGGAGTGCTTATGGGTACGCAGTATTTT.

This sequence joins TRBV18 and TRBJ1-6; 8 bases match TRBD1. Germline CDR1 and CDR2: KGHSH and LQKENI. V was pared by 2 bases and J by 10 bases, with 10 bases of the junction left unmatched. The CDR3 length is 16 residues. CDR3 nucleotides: TGTGCCAGCTCACCAAGGACAGGGAATGGTGGCTCACCCCTCCACTTT. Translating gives CASSPRTGNGGSPLHF.

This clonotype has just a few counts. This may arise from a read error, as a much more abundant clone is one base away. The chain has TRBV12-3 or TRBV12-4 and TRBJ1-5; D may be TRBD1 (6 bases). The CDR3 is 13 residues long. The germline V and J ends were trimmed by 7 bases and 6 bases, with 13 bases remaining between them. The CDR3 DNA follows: TGTGCCAGCACGTCACAGGACAGTCAGCCCCAGCATTTT. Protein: CASTSQDSQPQHF.

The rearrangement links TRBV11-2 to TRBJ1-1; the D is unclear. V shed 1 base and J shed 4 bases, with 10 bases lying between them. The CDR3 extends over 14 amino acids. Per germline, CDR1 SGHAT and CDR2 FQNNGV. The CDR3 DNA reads TGTGCCAGCAGCTTAGCCTCCCTGGTCACTGAAGCTTTCTTT. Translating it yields CASSLASLVTEAFF.

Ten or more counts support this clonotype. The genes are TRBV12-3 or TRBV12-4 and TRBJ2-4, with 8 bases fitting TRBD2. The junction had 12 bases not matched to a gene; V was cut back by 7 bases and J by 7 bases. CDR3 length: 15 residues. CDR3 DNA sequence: TGTGCCAGCACCCAGAGGGTGGGACTAGGGAACATTCAGTACTTC. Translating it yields CASTQRVGLGNIQYF.

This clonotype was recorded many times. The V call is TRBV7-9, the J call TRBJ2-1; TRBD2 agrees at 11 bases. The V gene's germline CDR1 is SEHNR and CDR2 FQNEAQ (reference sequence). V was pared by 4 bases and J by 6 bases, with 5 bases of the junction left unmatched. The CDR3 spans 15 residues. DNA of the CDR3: TGTGCCAGCAGCTCCGGGACTAGCGGATTCAATGAGCAGTTCTTC. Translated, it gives CASSSGTSGFNEQFF.

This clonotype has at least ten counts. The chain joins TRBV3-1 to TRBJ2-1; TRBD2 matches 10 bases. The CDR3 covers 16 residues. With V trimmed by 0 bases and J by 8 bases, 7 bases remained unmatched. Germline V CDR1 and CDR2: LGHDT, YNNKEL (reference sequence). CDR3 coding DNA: TGTGCCAGCAGCCAAGATATAGCGGGAGGAGTATATGAGCAGTTCTTC. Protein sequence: CASSQDIAGGVYEQFF.

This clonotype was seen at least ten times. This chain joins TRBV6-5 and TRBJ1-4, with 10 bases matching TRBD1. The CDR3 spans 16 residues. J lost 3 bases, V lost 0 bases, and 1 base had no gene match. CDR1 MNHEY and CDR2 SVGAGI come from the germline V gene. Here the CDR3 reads CASSYSGQGPNEKLFF. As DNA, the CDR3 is TGTGCCAGCAGTTACTCGGGACAGGGGCCTAATGAAAAACTGTTTTTT.

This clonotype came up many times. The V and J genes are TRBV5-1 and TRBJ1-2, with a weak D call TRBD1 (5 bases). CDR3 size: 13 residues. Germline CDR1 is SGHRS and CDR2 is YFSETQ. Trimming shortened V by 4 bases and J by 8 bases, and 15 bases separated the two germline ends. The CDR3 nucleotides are TGCGCCAGCAGCCGCGGAGGGGATGGCGGCTACACCTTC. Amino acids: CASSRGGDGGYTF.

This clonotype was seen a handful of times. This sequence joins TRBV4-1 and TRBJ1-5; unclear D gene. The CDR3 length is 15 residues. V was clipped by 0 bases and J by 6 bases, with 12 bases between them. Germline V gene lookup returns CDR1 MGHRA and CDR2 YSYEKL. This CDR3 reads CASSQELGFGQPQHF. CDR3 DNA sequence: TGCGCCAGCAGCCAAGAATTGGGGTTTGGTCAGCCCCAGCATTTT.